These T cell receptor beta chains were read from a single sample in a study of T cell responses to AZD1222 COVID-19 vaccine. Assay used: immunoSEQ multiplex PCR; TCRdb lists only in-frame clones, some missing. The data show 170,000 or so clones, 75% to 95% seen once. The specimen was peripheral blood, collected on day 0 of AZD1222 vaccination. All receptors derive from an adult in good health. Both conserved end residues are trimmed from each CDR3. Fields, in order: CDR3 protein, J gene, V gene.

ASSFTGEGLYGYT	TRBJ1-2	TRBV9
ASSQAPGKSYEQY	TRBJ2-7	TRBV3-1/TRBV3-2
ASSPGQGLETQY	TRBJ2-5	TRBV18
ASGSSYEQY	TRBJ2-7	TRBV19
ASSLDGASTDTQY	TRBJ2-3	TRBV5-4
ASRETVNEKLF	TRBJ1-4	TRBV6-5
ASSPFTGSEQY	TRBJ2-7	TRBV18
ASSSMTGRLLNTEAF	TRBJ1-1	TRBV5-4
ASSPAGTAATDGYT	TRBJ1-2	TRBV6-4
ASSLSRDREAF	TRBJ1-1	TRBV27
ASSYSMVRKPYEQY	TRBJ2-7	TRBV6-2/TRBV6-3
ASRGNPDETQY	TRBJ2-5	TRBV5-1
ASEGQNYGYT	TRBJ1-2	TRBV7-2
ASSSSSAPVNEQF	TRBJ2-1	TRBV5-1
ASSLRDKTGELF	TRBJ2-2	TRBV9
ASSSPGLSYEQY	TRBJ2-7	TRBV5-1